The rows below give T cell receptor beta chains drawn from one sample of a study of T-cell reconstitution after alpha-beta-depleted transplantation in children. TCRdb re-analysed the PCR reads in MiXCR, keeping a single row per CDR3 protein. The sample consists of about 580,000 distinct CDR3 sequences, 20% to 25% of them appearing once. The sequencing here drew on PBMCs, mostly from graft donor cells, taken 360 days after TCRalphabeta/CD19-depleted stem cell transplant. The receptors were gathered from a boy under two years old who had a stem cell transplant for acute myeloid leukemia, so the T cells may come from the graft donor. Both conserved end residues are part of each CDR3. D genes are given only for firm matches. Clone size is given for some rows only: seen once, a few or many times, or a class if the clone is expanded.

TRBJ1-5,TRBV2,many,.,TGTGCCAGCAGTGGACAGGTCTTAAACAATCAGCCCCAGCATTTT,CASSGQVLNNQPQHF
TRBJ2-7,TRBV7-2,.,TRBD2,TGTGCCAGCAGCTCAGGACTAGCGGGGGCCTCCTACGAGCAGTACTTC,CASSSGLAGASYEQYF
TRBJ2-1,TRBV20-1,.,TRBD2,TGCAGTGCTAGTCGGGTAGCGGGGGCTTACAATGAGCAGTTCTTC,CSASRVAGAYNEQFF
TRBJ1-1,TRBV20-1,many,.,TGCAGTGCACACAGGGTCAGTGAAGCTTTCTTT,CSAHRVSEAFF
TRBJ2-2,TRBV7-2,many,.,TGTGCCAGCAGCTTTACCGGGACCGTGAACACCGGGGAGCTGTTTTTT,CASSFTGTVNTGELFF
TRBJ2-3,TRBV5-5,few,TRBD2,TGTGCCAGCAGCTTTGGTAGCGGGGGGGCCGGCGCAGATACGCAGTATTTT,CASSFGSGGAGADTQYF
TRBJ2-7,TRBV25-1,many,TRBD2,TGTGCCAGCAGCGATAATAGCGGGGGTCCTAGCTCCTACGAGCAGTACTTC,CASSDNSGGPSSYEQYF
TRBJ2-5,TRBV2,.,.,TGTGCCAGCAGTGGAGGCGAGGAAGAGACCCAGTACTTC,CASSGGEEETQYF
TRBJ2-1,TRBV30,.,.,TGTGCCTGGAGTGGGTCCCGGGGGCTGGACAATGAGCAGTTCTTC,CAWSGSRGLDNEQFF
TRBJ2-3,TRBV3-1,many,.,TGTGCCAGCAGCCGGGAGGAACCTAGCACAGATACGCAGTATTTT,CASSREEPSTDTQYF
TRBJ2-3,TRBV6-2/TRBV6-3,.,TRBD1,TGTGCCAGCAGTCACCACAGGGGAGCAGATACGCAGTATTTT,CASSHHRGADTQYF
TRBJ2-7,TRBV5-1,.,.,TGCGCCAGCAGCCCGGACAGTTTGATAACCTACGAGCAGTACTTC,CASSPDSLITYEQYF
TRBJ2-7,TRBV12-3/TRBV12-4,.,.,TGTGCCAGCAGTTTCACGGGGGAGAGAAACGAGCAGTACTTC,CASSFTGERNEQYF
TRBJ2-5,TRBV20-1,many,TRBD1,TGCAGTGCTAGAACCCCGTCGGGACAGGGGCCCCCGCAGTACTTC,CSARTPSGQGPPQYF
TRBJ2-5,TRBV25-1,few,.,TGTGCCAGCAGTGAATGGGGGGACAAACCTCAAGAGACCCAGTACTTC,CASSEWGDKPQETQYF
TRBJ2-5,TRBV20-1,few,TRBD2,TGCAGTGCTAGAGATCCGACTAGCGGGGGGCCCAAAGAGACCCAGTACTTC,CSARDPTSGGPKETQYF
TRBJ1-1,TRBV28,.,.,TGTGCCAGCAGTTTGTTGTCGAGTGAAGCTTTCTTT,CASSLLSSEAFF
TRBJ2-2,TRBV12-3/TRBV12-4,many,.,TGTGCCAGCAGCTTAACTTCGAACACCGGGGAGCTGTTTTTT,CASSLTSNTGELFF
TRBJ2-1,TRBV12-3/TRBV12-4,.,.,TGTGCCAGCAGTTTCCTACACAATGAGCAGTTCTTC,CASSFLHNEQFF
TRBJ1-4,TRBV12-3/TRBV12-4,many,.,TGTGCCAGCAGTTTCGCGGATAATGAAAAACTGTTTTTT,CASSFADNEKLFF
TRBJ1-1,TRBV20-1,many,TRBD1,TGCAGTGCTTACTTCGCCGGGGACAGGGTCGCAAACACTGAAGCTTTCTTT,CSAYFAGDRVANTEAFF
TRBJ2-2,TRBV11-2,few,.,TGTGCCTGGACCGGAGTCTCGAACACCGGGGAGCTGTTTTTT,CAWTGVSNTGELFF
TRBJ1-1,TRBV29-1,few,.,TGCAGCGTTCAACCCAGGGGAGGGAACACTGAAGCTTTCTTT,CSVQPRGGNTEAFF
TRBJ2-1,TRBV20-1,many,TRBD1,TGCAGTGCCGCCGGGACAGGGTCCAATGAGCAGTTCTTC,CSAAGTGSNEQFF
TRBJ1-1,TRBV18,few,.,TGTGCCAGCTCACCCTACAGGGAAAAGAACACTGAAGCTTTCTTT,CASSPYREKNTEAFF
TRBJ1-1,TRBV20-1,few,.,TGCAGTGCTAGTCGTTTATGGCCCTTAAGGACTGAAGCTTTCTTT,CSASRLWPLRTEAFF
TRBJ1-5,TRBV5-1,.,TRBD1,TGCGCCAGTTCTGGACAGGGCGGACAGCCCCAGCATTTT,CASSGQGGQPQHF
TRBJ1-2,TRBV12-3/TRBV12-4,.,.,TGTGCCAGCAGTTTAGTTTCCTATGGCTACACCTTC,CASSLVSYGYTF
TRBJ2-3,TRBV29-1,many,.,TGCAGCGTTGACTCACCAGTTCCGGTCTTTGGCACAGATACGCAGTATTTT,CSVDSPVPVFGTDTQYF
TRBJ1-2,TRBV25-1,many,TRBD1,TGTGCCAGCAAGAGACAGGGGGCACGGAATGACTATGGCTACACCTTC,CASKRQGARNDYGYTF
TRBJ2-7,TRBV27,few,TRBD1,TGTGCCAGCAGCGCGACAGGGGTCTACGAGCAGTACTTC,CASSATGVYEQYF
TRBJ2-1,TRBV29-1,few,.,TGCAGCGTTGGTGCTCTGGGGTCGAGCTCCTACAATGAGCAGTTCTTC,CSVGALGSSSYNEQFF
TRBJ2-5,TRBV10-3,.,.,TGTGCCATCAGTGGGACCAACCAAGAGACCCAGTACTTC,CAISGTNQETQYF
TRBJ2-7,TRBV20-1,few,TRBD1,TGCAGTGCTAGACCTACAGGGGTGTACGAGCAGTACTTC,CSARPTGVYEQYF
TRBJ2-2,TRBV3-1,few,.,TGTGCCAGCAGCCAAGACCCCCGCGACTGGAACACCGGGGAGCTGTTTTTT,CASSQDPRDWNTGELFF
TRBJ2-5,TRBV29-1,many,.,TGCAGCGTGGGCCTCAGGGAGGTTCCTGAGACCCAGTACTTC,CSVGLREVPETQYF
TRBJ2-1,TRBV4-2,.,.,TGTGCCAGCAGCCAAGATGGGGGGCAGTTCTTC,CASSQDGGQFF
TRBJ2-3,TRBV4-2,.,.,TGTGCCAGCAGCCAAGGGAGAGATACGCAGTATTTT,CASSQGRDTQYF
TRBJ2-3,TRBV4-3,few,TRBD2,TGCGCCAGCAGCCAAGCAATAGCGGGGGGTGGCACAGATACGCAGTATTTT,CASSQAIAGGGTDTQYF
TRBJ2-3,TRBV12-3/TRBV12-4,.,TRBD1,TGTGCCAGCAGTTTCTCTAACAGGGGGGATACGCAGTATTTT,CASSFSNRGDTQYF
TRBJ2-5,TRBV10-3,many,TRBD1,TGTGCCATCAGTGGACAGGGTTCAGAGACCCAGTACTTC,CAISGQGSETQYF
TRBJ1-1,TRBV20-1,few,.,TGCAGTGCTACCATGATGGGAACTGAAGCTTTCTTT,CSATMMGTEAFF
TRBJ2-1,TRBV12-3/TRBV12-4,.,TRBD2,TGTGCCAGCAGTTTTCGGGGGGGAAAAAGCTCCTACAATGAGCAGTTCTTC,CASSFRGGKSSYNEQFF
TRBJ2-1,TRBV11-3,.,TRBD1,TGTGCCAGCAGCCCCGATCCGGGACAGGACTTAAATGAGCAGTTCTTC,CASSPDPGQDLNEQFF
TRBJ2-1,TRBV12-3/TRBV12-4,few,.,TGTGCCAGCAGTTTATCTGAGGGGGTGACGAATGAGCAGTTCTTC,CASSLSEGVTNEQFF
TRBJ1-1,TRBV7-9,many,.,TGTGCCAGCAGCCGAAACAGTGGCACTGAAGCTTTCTTT,CASSRNSGTEAFF
TRBJ1-2,TRBV20-1,.,TRBD1,TGCAGTGCTAGAGCCGTGACAGGGGGACTTTCCTATGGCTACACCTTC,CSARAVTGGLSYGYTF
TRBJ2-2,TRBV20-1,many,TRBD1,TGCAGTGCCAAACAGGGGCCCATCACCGGGGAGCTGTTTTTT,CSAKQGPITGELFF
TRBJ2-3,TRBV28,.,.,TGTGCCAGCAGTTTAGGTCAGAATATGGATACGCAGTATTTT,CASSLGQNMDTQYF
TRBJ1-1,TRBV10-3,few,.,TGTGCCATCGGGACCCAGAACACTGAAGCTTTCTTT,CAIGTQNTEAFF
TRBJ2-7,TRBV7-9,many,.,TGTGCCAGCAGCTTAGTAGGAAACTCCTACGAGCAGTACTTC,CASSLVGNSYEQYF
TRBJ2-5,TRBV10-3,many,.,TGTGCCATCAGCGAGGACTTGGAAGAGACCCAGTACTTC,CAISEDLEETQYF
TRBJ2-7,TRBV27,few,TRBD1,TGTGCCAGCAGCCACACTGAAACAGGGGATAGGTACGAGCAGTACTTC,CASSHTETGDRYEQYF
TRBJ2-1,TRBV9,once,.,TGTGCCAGCAGCGGATCAGGCGATGAGCAGTTCTTC,CASSGSGDEQFF
TRBJ2-7,TRBV24-1,few,TRBD1,TGTGCCACCGGAGCCGGGACAGGGTCCGAGCAGTACTTC,CATGAGTGSEQYF
TRBJ2-5,TRBV20-1,many,TRBD2,TGCAGTGCCCCCAATCCGGCCGGGAGGGAAGAGACCCAGTACTTC,CSAPNPAGREETQYF
TRBJ2-1,TRBV20-1,.,TRBD1,TGCAGTGCTAGAGACTGGGACAGATGGAGGAACAATGAGCAGTTCTTC,CSARDWDRWRNNEQFF
TRBJ2-2,TRBV12-3/TRBV12-4,many,.,TGTGCCAACCAATTAGAGAACACCGGGGAGCTGTTTTTT,CANQLENTGELFF
TRBJ2-1,TRBV6-2/TRBV6-3,.,.,TGTGCCAGCAGTGACCCATTGGAGCAGGATGAGCAGTTCTTC,CASSDPLEQDEQFF
TRBJ1-1,TRBV20-1,many,.,TGCAGTGCAAGCGGGCAGGGAGTCGCTGAAGCTTTCTTT,CSASGQGVAEAFF